This T cell receptor beta chain came from a study of regulatory T cells in long-lasting Graves disease. The time point was: newly diagnosed GD, antithyroid drugs for less than 3 months. TCR sequences were obtained from RNA taken from PBMCs. Per American Thyroid Association guidelines, Graves' disease was diagnosed. Note on this clonotype: Its specificity is unknown.

Arm-PCR of CDR3 regions with iRepertoire HTBI primers generated TCR beta libraries. Via MiXCR, TCRdb re-called the multiplex PCR reads, giving one row per CDR3 protein. The sample includes 530,000 or so distinct CDR3 sequences, more than 15% of them seen just once. Study observations and caveats: Persistent disease preferred TRBV28, TRBJ1-2 and TRBJ2-5. Analyses excluded thyroid tissue, covering peripheral blood alone.

The CDR3 is 13 amino acids. V was pared by 2 bases and J by 3 bases, with 10 bases between. Germline assignment: CDR1 SQVTM and CDR2 ANQGSEA. Another study also made use of these data, one on T cells in Graves' hyperthyroidism and ophthalmopathy. That work states: TCR CDR3 underwent first-round RT-PCR with the HTBI primer set.

Specimen: peripheral blood mononuclear cells (PBMCs), collected at new diagnosis, from a patient treated with antithyroid drugs. The receptor comes from a man younger than 35 with Graves disease. The chain couples TRBV29-1 to TRBJ1-1; a weak D match, TRBD1 (6 bases). CDR3: CSVERGRDTEAFF. As DNA, the CDR3 is TGCAGCGTTGAACGGGGGCGGGACACTGAAGCTTTCTTT.